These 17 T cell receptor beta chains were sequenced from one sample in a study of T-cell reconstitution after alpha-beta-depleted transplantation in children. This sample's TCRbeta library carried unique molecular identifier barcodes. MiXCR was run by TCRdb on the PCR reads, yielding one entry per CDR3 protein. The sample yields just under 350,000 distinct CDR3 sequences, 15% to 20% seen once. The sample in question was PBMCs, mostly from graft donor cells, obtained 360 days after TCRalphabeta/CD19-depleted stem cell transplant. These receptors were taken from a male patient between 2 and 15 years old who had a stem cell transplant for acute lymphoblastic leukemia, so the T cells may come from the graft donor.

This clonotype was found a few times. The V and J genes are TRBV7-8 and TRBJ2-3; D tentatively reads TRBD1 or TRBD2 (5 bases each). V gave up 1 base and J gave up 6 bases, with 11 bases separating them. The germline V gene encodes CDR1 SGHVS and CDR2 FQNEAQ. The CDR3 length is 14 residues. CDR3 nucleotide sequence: TGTGCCAGCAGCTTAGTGGGGGTGGCTGATACGCAGTATTTT. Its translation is CASSLVGVADTQYF.

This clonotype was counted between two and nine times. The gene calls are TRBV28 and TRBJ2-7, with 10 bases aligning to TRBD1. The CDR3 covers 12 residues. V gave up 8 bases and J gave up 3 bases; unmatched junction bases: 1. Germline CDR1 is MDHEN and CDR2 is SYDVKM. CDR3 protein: CASGDRGYEQYF. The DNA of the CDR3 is TGTGCCAGCGGGGACAGGGGCTACGAGCAGTACTTC.

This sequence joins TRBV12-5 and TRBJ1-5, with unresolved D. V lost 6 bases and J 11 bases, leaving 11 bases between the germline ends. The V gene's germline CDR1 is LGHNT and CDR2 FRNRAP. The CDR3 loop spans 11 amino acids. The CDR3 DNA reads TGTGCTAGTGGCCCGGGTAGGGCCCAGCATTTT. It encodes CASGPGRAQHF.

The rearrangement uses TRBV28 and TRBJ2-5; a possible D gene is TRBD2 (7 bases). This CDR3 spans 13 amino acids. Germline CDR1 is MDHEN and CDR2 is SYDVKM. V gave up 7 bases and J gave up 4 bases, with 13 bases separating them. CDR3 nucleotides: TGTGCCAGCACCCTTCGGGGGGCAGAGACCCAGTACTTC. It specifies CASTLRGAETQYF.

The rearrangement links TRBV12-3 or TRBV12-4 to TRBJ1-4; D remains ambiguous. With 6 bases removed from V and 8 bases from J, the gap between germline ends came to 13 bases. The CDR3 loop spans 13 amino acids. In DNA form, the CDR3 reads TGTGCCAGCAGGAAACCCGGACGAGAAAAACTGTTTTTT. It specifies CASRKPGREKLFF.

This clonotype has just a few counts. For the CDR3, the DNA is TGCAGTGCTAGAGCTAGCGGGACAGATACGCAGTATTTT. Amino acids: CSARASGTDTQYF. This sequence joins TRBV20-1 and TRBJ2-3; 8 bases are a match to TRBD2. The trim removed 1 base at V and 3 bases at J, leaving 0 bases unmatched. Germline values: CDR1 DFQATT, CDR2 SNEGSKA (reference sequence). The CDR3 sequence is 13 residues long.

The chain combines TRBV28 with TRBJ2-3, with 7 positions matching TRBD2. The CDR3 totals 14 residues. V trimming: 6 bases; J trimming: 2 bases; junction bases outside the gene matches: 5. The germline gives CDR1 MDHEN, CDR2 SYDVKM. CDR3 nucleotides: TGTGCCAGCAGACAAGCGGGGCCCACAGATACGCAGTATTTT. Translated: CASRQAGPTDTQYF.

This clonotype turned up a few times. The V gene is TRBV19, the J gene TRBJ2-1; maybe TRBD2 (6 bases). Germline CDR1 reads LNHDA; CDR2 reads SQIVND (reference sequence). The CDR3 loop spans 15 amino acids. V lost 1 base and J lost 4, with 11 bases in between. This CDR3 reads CASSIGRGTYNEQFF. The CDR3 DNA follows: TGTGCCAGTAGTATAGGGAGGGGTACGTACAATGAGCAGTTCTTC.

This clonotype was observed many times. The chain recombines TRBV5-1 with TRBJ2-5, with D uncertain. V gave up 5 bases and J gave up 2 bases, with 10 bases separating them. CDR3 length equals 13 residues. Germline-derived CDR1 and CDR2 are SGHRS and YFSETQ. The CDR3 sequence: CASSLYDQETQYF. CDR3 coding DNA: TGCGCCAGCAGTCTATATGATCAAGAGACCCAGTACTTC.

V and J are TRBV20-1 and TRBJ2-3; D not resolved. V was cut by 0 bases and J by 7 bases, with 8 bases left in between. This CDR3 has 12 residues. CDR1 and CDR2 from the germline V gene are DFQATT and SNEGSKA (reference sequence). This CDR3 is CSARESTHTQYF. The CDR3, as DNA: TGCAGTGCTAGAGAGTCTACACATACGCAGTATTTT.

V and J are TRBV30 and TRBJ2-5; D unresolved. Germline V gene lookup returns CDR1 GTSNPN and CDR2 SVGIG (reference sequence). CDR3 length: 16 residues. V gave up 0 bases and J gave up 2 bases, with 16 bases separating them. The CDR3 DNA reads TGTGCCTGGAGTGTGTTCCGGAACTATCGGCAAGAGACCCAGTACTTC. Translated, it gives CAWSVFRNYRQETQYF. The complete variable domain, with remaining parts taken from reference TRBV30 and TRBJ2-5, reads SQTIHQWPATLVQPVGSPLSLECTVEGTSNPNLYWYRQAAGRGLQLLFYSVGIGQISSEVPQNLSASRPQDRQFILSSKKLLLSDSGFYLCAWSVFRNYRQETQYFGPGTRLLVL.

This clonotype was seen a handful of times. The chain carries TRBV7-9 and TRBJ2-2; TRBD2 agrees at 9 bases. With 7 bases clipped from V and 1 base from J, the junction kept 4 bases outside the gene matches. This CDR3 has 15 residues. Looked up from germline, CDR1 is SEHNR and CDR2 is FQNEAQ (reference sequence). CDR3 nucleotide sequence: TGTGCCAGCACCGTAGCGGGAGTGAACACCGGGGAGCTGTTTTTT. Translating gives CASTVAGVNTGELFF.

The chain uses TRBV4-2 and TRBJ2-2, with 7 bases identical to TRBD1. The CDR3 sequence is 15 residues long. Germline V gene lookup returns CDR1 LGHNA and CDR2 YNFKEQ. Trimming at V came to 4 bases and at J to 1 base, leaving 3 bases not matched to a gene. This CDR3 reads CASSRRTGNTGELFF. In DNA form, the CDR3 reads TGTGCCAGCAGCCGCAGGACAGGGAACACCGGGGAGCTGTTTTTT.

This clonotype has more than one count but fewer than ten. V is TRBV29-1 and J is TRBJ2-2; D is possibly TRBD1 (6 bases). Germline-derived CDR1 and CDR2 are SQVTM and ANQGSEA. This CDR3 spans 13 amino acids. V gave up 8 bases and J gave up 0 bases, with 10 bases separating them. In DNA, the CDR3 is TGCAGCCACAGGGCCTCGAACACCGGGGAGCTGTTTTTT. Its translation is CSHRASNTGELFF.

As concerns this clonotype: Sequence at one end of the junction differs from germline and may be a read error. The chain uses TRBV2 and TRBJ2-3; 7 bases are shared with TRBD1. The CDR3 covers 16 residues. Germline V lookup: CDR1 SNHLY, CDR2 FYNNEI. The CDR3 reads CASSEEQGQITDTEYF. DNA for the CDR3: TGTGCCAGCAGTGAAGAGCAGGGACAGATCACAGATACGGAGTATTTT.

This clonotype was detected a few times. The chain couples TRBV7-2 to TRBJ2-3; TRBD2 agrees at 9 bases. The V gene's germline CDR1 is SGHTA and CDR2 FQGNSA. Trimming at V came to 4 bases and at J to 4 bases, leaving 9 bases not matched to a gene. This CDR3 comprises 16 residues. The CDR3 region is CASSSPPGTSPDTQYF. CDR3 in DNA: TGTGCCAGCAGCTCCCCTCCCGGGACTAGCCCAGATACGCAGTATTTT.

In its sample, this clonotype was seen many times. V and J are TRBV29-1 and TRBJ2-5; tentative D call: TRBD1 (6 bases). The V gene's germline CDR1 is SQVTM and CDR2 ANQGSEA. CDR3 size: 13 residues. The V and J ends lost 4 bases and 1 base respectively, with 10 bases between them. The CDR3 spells CSVGRTVQETQYF. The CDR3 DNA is TGCAGCGTTGGACGGACAGTCCAAGAGACCCAGTACTTC.